This TCR beta chain is from a study of T cell clonotyping in hematopoietic cell transplantation. This table comes from immunoSEQ multiplex PCR, and its TCRdb copy is limited to in-frame clones, with some not included. The repertoire holds roughly 8,000 clones, with approximately 80% as singletons. This CDR3 comprises 15 residues. The V end was cut by 3 bases, the J end by 4 bases, with 15 bases between. Germline loops: CDR1 MGHDK, CDR2 SYGVNS. Samples: about 28 days before transplant, then days 30, 100 and 180 after. A single count supports this clone. V usage is TRBV25-1 and J usage is TRBJ1-2; tentative D call: TRBD1 (5 bases). The source of this sequence is a female patient in her fifties or sixties who had an allogeneic stem cell transplant from an unrelated donor, so the T cells may come from the graft donor. Some clones in this sample may be carry-over from other donors' samples. Sample: peripheral blood mononuclear cells, taken 180 days after allogeneic stem cell transplant. The CDR3 coding sequence is TGTGCCAGCAGTGACCCCGCGGGAAGGGGCTATGGCTACACCTTC. Its translation is CASSDPAGRGYGYTF.